The rows below give T cell receptor beta chains drawn from one sample of a study of cytomegalovirus exposure and HLA in healthy donors. The assay was immunoSEQ multiplex PCR, and TCRdb's table has in-frame clones only and misses some. This table holds around 120,000 clones, 60% to 85% found once. The sample was PBMCs. The receptors come from a man between 25 and 39 years old in good health and CMV-seronegative. CDR3s include the opening cysteine and the closing phenylalanine or tryptophan. D genes are given only for firm matches. Clone size is stated in some rows and not others, as once, few, many or a class when expanded.

CDR3nt,CDR3aa,abundance,d_gene,v_gene,len,j_gene
TGTGCCAGCAGTTTAGCCAGCGGACTAGCCAAAAACATTCAGTACTTC,CASSLASGLAKNIQYF,-,-,TRBV27,16,TRBJ2-4
TGTGCCAGCAGTTTCGGACAGGGGGCTCTTGAGCAGTACTTC,CASSFGQGALEQYF,-,TRBD1,TRBV27,14,TRBJ2-7
TGTGCCAGCAGCCAGGGACTAGCGGGCTACAATGAGCAGTTCTTC,CASSQGLAGYNEQFF,-,TRBD2,TRBV14,15,TRBJ2-1
TGTGCCATCAGTGGGGACAGGGGAATAGGGACTAGCGGGAGGATCAGCTCCTACGAGCAGTACTTC,CAISGDRGIGTSGRISSYEQYF,-,TRBD2,TRBV10-3,22,TRBJ2-7
TGTGCCTGGAGTGTACCCGACAGAAACGGTGGCTACACCTTC,CAWSVPDRNGGYTF,-,-,TRBV30,14,TRBJ1-2
TGTGCCAGCAGCTTAGGACAGGGGGGTCAGCCCCAGCATTTT,CASSLGQGGQPQHF,-,TRBD1,TRBV7-2,14,TRBJ1-5
TGTGCCAGCAGTTTAAGCTTTAGCGGCGAGCAGTACTTC,CASSLSFSGEQYF,-,-,TRBV27,13,TRBJ2-7
TGTGCCACCTGCCCCAGGGTTGGTCAGCCCCAGCATTTT,CATCPRVGQPQHF,once,-,TRBV28,13,TRBJ1-5
TGTGCCAGCAGCTTCTTCCGGGTACTGAACACTGAAGCTTTCTTT,CASSFFRVLNTEAFF,-,-,TRBV5-5,15,TRBJ1-1
TGTGCCAGCAGCTTGGGACAGTCCACGTCCTACGAGCAGTACTTC,CASSLGQSTSYEQYF,-,-,TRBV5-5,15,TRBJ2-7